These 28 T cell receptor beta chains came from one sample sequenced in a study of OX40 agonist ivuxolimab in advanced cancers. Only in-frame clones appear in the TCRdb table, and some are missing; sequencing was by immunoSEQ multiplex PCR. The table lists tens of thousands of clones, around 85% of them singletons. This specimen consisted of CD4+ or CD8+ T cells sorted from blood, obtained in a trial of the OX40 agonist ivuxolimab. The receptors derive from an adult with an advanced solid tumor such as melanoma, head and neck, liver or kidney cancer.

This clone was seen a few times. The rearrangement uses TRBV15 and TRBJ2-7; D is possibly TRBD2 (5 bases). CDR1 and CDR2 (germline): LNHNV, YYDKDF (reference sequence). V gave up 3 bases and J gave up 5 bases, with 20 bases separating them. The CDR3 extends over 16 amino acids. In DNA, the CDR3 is TGTGCCACCAGCAGGGAACCTTGGACGAGGGAACACGAGCAGTACTTC. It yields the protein CATSREPWTREHEQYF.

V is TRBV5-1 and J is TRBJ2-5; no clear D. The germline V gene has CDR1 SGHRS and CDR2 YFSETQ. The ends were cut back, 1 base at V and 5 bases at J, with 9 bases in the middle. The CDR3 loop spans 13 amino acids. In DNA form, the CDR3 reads TGCGCCAGCAGCTTGCGGCCTTGGGAGACCCAGTACTTC. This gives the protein CASSLRPWETQYF.

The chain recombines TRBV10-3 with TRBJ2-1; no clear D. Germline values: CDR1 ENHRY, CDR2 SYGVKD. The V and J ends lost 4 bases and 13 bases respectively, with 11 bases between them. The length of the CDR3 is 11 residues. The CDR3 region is CAISVTEEQFF. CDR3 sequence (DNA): TGTGCCATCAGTGTCACAGAGGAACAGTTCTTC.

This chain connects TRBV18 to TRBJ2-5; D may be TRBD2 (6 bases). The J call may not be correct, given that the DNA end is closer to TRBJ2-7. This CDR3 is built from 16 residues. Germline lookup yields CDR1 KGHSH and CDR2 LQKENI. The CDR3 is CASSLSPPGTDYEQYF. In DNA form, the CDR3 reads TGTGCCAGCTCACTCTCCCCCCCGGGGACTGACTACGAGCAGTACTTC.

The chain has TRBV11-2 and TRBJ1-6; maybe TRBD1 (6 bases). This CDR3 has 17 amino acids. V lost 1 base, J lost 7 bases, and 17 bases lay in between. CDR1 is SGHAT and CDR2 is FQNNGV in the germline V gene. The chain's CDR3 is CASSLGVRGAANSPLHF. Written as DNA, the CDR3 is TGTGCCAGCAGCTTAGGTGTTAGGGGGGCCGCCAATTCACCCCTCCACTTT. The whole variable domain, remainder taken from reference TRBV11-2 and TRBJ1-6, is EAGVAQSPRYKIIEKRQSVAFWCNPISGHATLYWYQQILGQGPKLLIQFQNNGVVDDSQLPKDRFSAERLKGVDSTLKIQPAKLEDSAVYLCASSLGVRGAANSPLHFGNGTRLTVT.

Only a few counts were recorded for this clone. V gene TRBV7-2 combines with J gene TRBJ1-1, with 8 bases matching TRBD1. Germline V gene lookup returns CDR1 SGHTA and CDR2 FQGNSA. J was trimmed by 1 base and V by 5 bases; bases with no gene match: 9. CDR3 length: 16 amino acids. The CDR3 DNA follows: TGTGCCAGCAGCCCCCGGACAGGGCGAGGGAACACTGAAGCTTTCTTT. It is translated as CASSPRTGRGNTEAFF. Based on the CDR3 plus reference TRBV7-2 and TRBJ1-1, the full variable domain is GAGVSQSPSNKVTEKGKDVELRCDPISGHTALYWYRQSLGQGLEFLIYFQGNSAPDKSGLPSDRFSAERTGGSVSTLTIQRTQQEDSAVYLCASSPRTGRGNTEAFFGQGTRLTVV.

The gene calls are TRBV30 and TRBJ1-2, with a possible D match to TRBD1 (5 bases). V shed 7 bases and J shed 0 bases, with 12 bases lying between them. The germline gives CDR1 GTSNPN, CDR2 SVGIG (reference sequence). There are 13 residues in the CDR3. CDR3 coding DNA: TGTGCCTTCTCCGACAGCGCTAACTATGGCTACACCTTC. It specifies CAFSDSANYGYTF. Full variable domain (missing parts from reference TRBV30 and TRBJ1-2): SQTIHQWPATLVQPVGSPLSLECTVEGTSNPNLYWYRQAAGRGLQLLFYSVGIGQISSEVPQNLSASRPQDRQFILSSKKLLLSDSGFYLCAFSDSANYGYTFGSGTRLTVV.

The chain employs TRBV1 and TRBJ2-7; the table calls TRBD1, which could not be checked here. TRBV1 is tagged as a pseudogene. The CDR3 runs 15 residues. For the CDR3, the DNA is TGCACCAGCAGCTCAGGGTGGAGAAAGCCCTACGAGCAGTACTTC. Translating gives CTSSSGWRKPYEQYF.

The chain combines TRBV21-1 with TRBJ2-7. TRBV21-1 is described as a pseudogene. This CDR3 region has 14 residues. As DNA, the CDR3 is TGTGCCAGCAGCAAATTAGGAACCCCCTACGAGCAGTACTTC. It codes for CASSKLGTPYEQYF.

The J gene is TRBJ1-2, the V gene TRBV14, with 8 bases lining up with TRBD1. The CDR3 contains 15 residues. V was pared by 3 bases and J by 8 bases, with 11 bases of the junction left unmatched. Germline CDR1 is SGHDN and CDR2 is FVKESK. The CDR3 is CASSQRTGQTTGYTF. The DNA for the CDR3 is TGTGCCAGCAGCCAGCGGACAGGGCAAACGACGGGCTACACCTTC.

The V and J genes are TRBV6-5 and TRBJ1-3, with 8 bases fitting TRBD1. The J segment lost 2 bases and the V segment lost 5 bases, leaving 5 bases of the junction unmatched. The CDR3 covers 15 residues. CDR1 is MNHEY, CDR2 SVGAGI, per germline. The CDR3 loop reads CASSPQGATGNTIYF. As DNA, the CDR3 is TGTGCCAGCAGTCCCCAGGGGGCAACTGGAAACACCATATATTTT.

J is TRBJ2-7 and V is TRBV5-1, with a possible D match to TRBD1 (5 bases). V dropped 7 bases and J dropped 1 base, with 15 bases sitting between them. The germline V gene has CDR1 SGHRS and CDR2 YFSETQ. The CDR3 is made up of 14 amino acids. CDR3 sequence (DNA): TGCGCCAGCGGTCCGGCAGGGTGGTCCTACGAGCAGTACTTC. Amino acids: CASGPAGWSYEQYF.

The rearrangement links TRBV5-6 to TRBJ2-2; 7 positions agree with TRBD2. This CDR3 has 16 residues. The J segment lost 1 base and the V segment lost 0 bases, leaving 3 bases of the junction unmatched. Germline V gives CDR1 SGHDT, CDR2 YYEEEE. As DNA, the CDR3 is TGTGCCAGCAGCTTGGTATCTAGCGGGAACACCGGGGAGCTGTTTTTT. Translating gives CASSLVSSGNTGELFF.

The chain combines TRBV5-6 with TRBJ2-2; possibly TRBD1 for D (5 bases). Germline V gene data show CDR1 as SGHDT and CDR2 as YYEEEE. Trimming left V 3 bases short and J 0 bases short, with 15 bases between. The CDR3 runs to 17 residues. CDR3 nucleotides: TGTGCCAGCAGCTCGCGGTGGTTAGGGGCGAACACCGGGGAGCTGTTTTTT. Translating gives CASSSRWLGANTGELFF. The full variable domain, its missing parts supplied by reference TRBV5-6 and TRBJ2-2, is DAGVTQSPTHLIKTRGQQVTLRCSPKSGHDTVSWYQQALGQGPQFIFQYYEEEERQRGNFPDRFSGHQFPNYSSELNVNALLLGDSALYLCASSSRWLGANTGELFFGEGSRLTVL.

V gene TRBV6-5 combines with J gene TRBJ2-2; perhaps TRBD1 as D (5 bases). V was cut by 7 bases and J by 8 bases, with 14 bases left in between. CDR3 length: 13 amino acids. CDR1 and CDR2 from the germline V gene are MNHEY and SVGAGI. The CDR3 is CASTNEWTGELFF. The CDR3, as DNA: TGTGCCAGCACCAACGAATGGACAGGGGAGCTGTTTTTT.

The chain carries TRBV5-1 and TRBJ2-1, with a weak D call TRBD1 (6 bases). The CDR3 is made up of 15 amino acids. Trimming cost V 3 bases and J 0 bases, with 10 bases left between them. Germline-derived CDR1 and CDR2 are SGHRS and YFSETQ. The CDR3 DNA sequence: TGCGCCAGCAGCTGGCGGACAGACTCCTACAATGAGCAGTTCTTC. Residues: CASSWRTDSYNEQFF.

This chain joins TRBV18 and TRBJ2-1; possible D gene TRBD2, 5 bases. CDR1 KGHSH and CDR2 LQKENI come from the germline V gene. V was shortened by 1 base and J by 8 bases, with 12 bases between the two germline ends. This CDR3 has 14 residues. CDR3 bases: TGTGCCAGCTCACCACGGGCTAGCAGCTATGAGCAGTTCTTC. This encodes CASSPRASSYEQFF.

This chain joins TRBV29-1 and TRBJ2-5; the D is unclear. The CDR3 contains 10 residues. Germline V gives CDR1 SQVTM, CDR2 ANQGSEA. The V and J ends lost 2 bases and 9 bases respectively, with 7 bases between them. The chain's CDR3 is CSVELGPQYF. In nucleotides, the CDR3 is TGCAGCGTTGAATTAGGTCCCCAGTACTTC.

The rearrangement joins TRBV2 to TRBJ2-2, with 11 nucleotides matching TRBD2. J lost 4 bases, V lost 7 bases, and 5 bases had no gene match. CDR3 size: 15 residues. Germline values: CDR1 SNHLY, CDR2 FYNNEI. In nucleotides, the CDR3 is TGTGCCAGCAAATTACTAGCGGGAGTCACCGGGGAGCTGTTTTTT. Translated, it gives CASKLLAGVTGELFF. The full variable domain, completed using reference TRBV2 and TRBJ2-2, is EPEVTQTPSHQVTQMGQEVILRCVPISNHLYFYWYRQILGQKVEFLVSFYNNEISEKSEIFDDQFSVERPDGSNFTLKIRSTKLEDSAMYFCASKLLAGVTGELFFGEGSRLTVL.

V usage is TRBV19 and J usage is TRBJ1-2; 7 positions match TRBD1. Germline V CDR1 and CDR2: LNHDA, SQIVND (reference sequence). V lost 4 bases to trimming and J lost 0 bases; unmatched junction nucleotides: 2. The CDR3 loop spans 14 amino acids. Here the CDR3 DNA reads TGTGCCAGTAGTACCGGGACAGCTAACTATGGCTACACCTTC. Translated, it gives CASSTGTANYGYTF. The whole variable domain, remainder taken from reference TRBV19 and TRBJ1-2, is DGGITQSPKYLFRKEGQNVTLSCEQNLNHDAMYWYRQDPGQGLRLIYYSQIVNDFQKGDIAEGYSVSREKKESFPLTVTSAQKNPTAFYLCASSTGTANYGYTFGSGTRLTVV.

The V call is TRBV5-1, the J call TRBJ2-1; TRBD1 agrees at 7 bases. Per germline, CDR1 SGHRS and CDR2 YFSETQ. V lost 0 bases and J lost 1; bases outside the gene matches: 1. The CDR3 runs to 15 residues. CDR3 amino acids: CASSLEGQSYNEQFF. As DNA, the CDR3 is TGCGCCAGCAGCTTGGAGGGACAGTCCTACAATGAGCAGTTCTTC.

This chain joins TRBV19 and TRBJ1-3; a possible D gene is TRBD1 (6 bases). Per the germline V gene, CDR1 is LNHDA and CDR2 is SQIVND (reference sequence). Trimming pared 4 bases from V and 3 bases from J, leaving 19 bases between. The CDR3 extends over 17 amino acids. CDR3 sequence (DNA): TGTGCCAGTAGTAGGGGCCAGGGGCTCTTGGATGGAAACACCATATATTTT. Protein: CASSRGQGLLDGNTIYF.

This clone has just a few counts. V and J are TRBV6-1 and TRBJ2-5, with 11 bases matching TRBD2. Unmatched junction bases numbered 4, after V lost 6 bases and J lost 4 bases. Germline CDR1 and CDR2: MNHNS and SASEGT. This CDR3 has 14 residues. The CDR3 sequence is CASRGLAVGETQYF. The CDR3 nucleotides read TGTGCCAGCAGGGGACTAGCGGTGGGAGAGACCCAGTACTTC.

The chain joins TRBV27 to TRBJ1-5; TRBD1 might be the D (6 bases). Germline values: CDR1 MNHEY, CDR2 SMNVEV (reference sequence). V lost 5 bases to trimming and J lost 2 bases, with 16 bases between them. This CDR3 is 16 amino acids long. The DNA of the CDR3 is TGTGCCAGCAGTAGACTGGGACAATACGGCAATCAGCCCCAGCATTTT. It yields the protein CASSRLGQYGNQPQHF.

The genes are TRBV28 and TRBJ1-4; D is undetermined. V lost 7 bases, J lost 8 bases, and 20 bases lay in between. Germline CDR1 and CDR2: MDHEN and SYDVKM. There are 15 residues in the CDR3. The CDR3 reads CASTRKPGPGEKLFF. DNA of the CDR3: TGTGCCAGCACCAGAAAACCGGGCCCGGGGGAAAAACTGTTTTTT.

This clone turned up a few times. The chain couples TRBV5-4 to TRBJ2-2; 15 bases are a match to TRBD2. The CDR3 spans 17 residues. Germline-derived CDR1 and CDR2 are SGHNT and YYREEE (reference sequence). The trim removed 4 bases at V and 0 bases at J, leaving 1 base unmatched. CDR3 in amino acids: CASSGTSGGSNTGELFF. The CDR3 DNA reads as TGTGCCAGCAGCGGGACTAGCGGGGGGTCGAACACCGGGGAGCTGTTTTTT.

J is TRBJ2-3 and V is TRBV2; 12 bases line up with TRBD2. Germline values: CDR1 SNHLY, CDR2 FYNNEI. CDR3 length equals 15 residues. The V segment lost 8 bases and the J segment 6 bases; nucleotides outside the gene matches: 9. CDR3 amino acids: CASRTSGEPGDTQYF. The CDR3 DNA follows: TGTGCCAGCCGGACTAGCGGGGAACCTGGGGATACGCAGTATTTT.

Here the CDR3 reads CASSKGRDNEQFF. The CDR3 bases are TGTGCCAGCAGCAAAGGAAGGGACAATGAGCAGTTCTTC. This chain joins TRBV7-3 and TRBJ2-1; D remains ambiguous. The CDR3 covers 13 residues. V lost 5 bases, J lost 5 bases, and 10 bases lay in between. Germline V gene sequence: CDR1 SGHTA, CDR2 FQGTGA.